This T cell receptor beta chain came from a study of cytotoxic CD8 clonotypes in ibrutinib-treated CLL (dated by TCRdb to the early 2020s). About the full investigation: In this cohort, around 15 patients were treatment-naive and fewer than 13 were relapsed/refractory, while some 17 had unmutated IGHV. Samples averaged approximately 240,000 productive templates and around 91,000 productive rearrangements. Cryopreserved peripheral blood mononuclear cells were obtained before treatment, at response, and at either sustained remission or disease progression. Patients were still on ibrutinib when every remission and progressive disease sample was collected. The response samples were drawn at a median of roughly twelve months into treatment, with a range of roughly 6 to 36 months. Longitudinal samples were obtainable from about 30% of the 86 participants in the trial. Responses were partial in roughly 25 patients and complete in 2; after median approximately 5.5 years follow-up, roughly 15 stayed in remission and 12 progressed.

Via the germline V gene, CDR1 is SGHTA and CDR2 FQGNSA. From the cysteine up to the phenylalanine, the CDR3 has a length of 14 residues. Left in the record is the CDR3 DNA by itself, 42 bases read in frame from the first base. V is cut by 5 bases and J by 3 bases, and the space between the germline ends is 14 bases. On a MiSeq, deep resolution sequencing aimed for a depth between 1 in 1 million and 1 in 200,000 T cells, with each clonotype covered approximately 10x on average. The immunoSEQ hsTCRB Kit was used to generate TCR beta libraries. The source study handled its data this way. ImmunoSEQ Data Assistant and ImmunoSEQ Analyzer were used for data analysis, and V, D and J genes were assigned according to IMGT definitions. Clonality, which ranges from 0 to 1, was calculated as one minus the normalized Shannon entropy of productive rearrangement frequencies. Public clonotype analysis was restricted to overrepresented clonotypes comprising at least 0.05% of each patient's repertoire. Approximately 14 age-matched healthy donor repertoires from immuneACCESS were used as controls for clonality. TCRdb provides this immuneACCESS table in a form limited to in-frame rearrangements. Some clones are lacking; in checked studies, under half of them reflect an unresolved V gene, and why the rest are absent is not known. Clonal size and the V and J genes are those of that table, whereas D and trimming came from the DNA. This sample gives under 75,000 clones in total; over 60% of them show up just once. Together, the top ten hold roughly 45% of the sample.

What the authors observed across the whole study: Sampling times were not matched between patients in sustained remission and patients whose disease was progressing, and lymph node repertoires were not examined. Public clonotypes were rare and either shrank or stayed stable during treatment, and the rise in clonality at ibrutinib response reflected expansion of private clonotypes. An increase in clonality was observed at ibrutinib response, with clonality remaining stable during sustained remission and falling back toward baseline at progression. At baseline, clonality was higher than in age-matched healthy donors and showed a strong correlation with circulating CD8+ T-cell counts.

This clone has only a few counts. Its antigen has not been determined. Nothing much larger sits one base from this clone, and base qualities are not available. The intended sense of this specimen's time point label: 12 months on ibrutinib. Approximately 2 micrograms of genomic DNA were extracted from cryopreserved PBMCs for TCR beta library preparation. Longitudinal blood samples from CLL patients on ibrutinib monotherapy were analyzed using high-throughput TCR beta sequencing. The patients took part in an open-label, single-center phase 2 trial of ibrutinib monotherapy. Sequenced material: PBMCs, taken after 12 months of ibrutinib treatment. The TCR was taken from a human donor with chronic lymphocytic leukemia. The V and J segments used are TRBV7-2 and TRBJ2-7, with a weak D call of TRBD2 (6 bases match). This receptor carries the CDR3 CASSRLTSNYEQYF. The DNA is TGTGCCAGCAGCCGCCTTACTAGCAACTACGAGCAGTACTTC.